This TCR beta chain appears in the sequencing data of a study of cytomegalovirus exposure and HLA in healthy donors. General observations from the study: Later analysis showed TCR association rates varying by HLA locus, highest for DRB1 and lowest for HLA-C.

The primer mix had 60 Vbeta and 13 Jbeta primers. TCRdb's table, derived via immunoSEQ multiplex PCR, lists solely in-frame clones and lacks some. The data contain hundreds of thousands of clones, about 70% of them singletons. With respect to this clone: Antigen specificity is unknown.

The germline V and J ends were trimmed by 1 base and 6 bases, with 13 bases remaining between them. The CDR3 totals 14 residues. Germline CDR1 and CDR2: SGHAT and FQNNGV. The V call is TRBV11-2, the J call TRBJ2-7, with D uncertain. Sequenced: PBMCs. The TCR sequence derives from a man aged 35 to 55 in good health and CMV-seropositive. CDR3 residues: CASSLAFSFGEQYF. Written as DNA, the CDR3 is TGTGCCAGCAGCTTAGCTTTTAGCTTCGGCGAGCAGTACTTC.